Below are 30 T cell receptor beta chains sequenced from a single sample in a study of cytotoxic CD8 clonotypes in ibrutinib-treated CLL. Repertoires were generated with immunoSEQ multiplex PCR, while TCRdb's copy carries only in-frame clones and drops some. The repertoire holds around 160,000 clones, with about four fifths as singletons. The sequencing here drew on PBMCs, taken after 12 months of ibrutinib treatment. The receptors derive from a human donor with chronic lymphocytic leukemia.

This chain uses TRBV10-3 with TRBJ1-2; 7 bases agree with TRBD1. Germline V gene sequence: CDR1 ENHRY, CDR2 SYGVKD. Trimming cost V 0 bases and J 6 bases; bases outside gene matches: 4. This CDR3 comprises 14 residues. The CDR3 region is CAISESRGTDGYTF. CDR3 bases: TGTGCCATCAGTGAGTCGAGGGGGACAGATGGCTACACCTTC.

The chain recombines TRBV7-2 with TRBJ2-7; D not certain. CDR1 and CDR2 (germline): SGHTA, FQGNSA. V gave up 1 base and J gave up 2 bases, with 9 bases separating them. The CDR3 runs to 14 residues. As DNA, the CDR3 is TGTGCCAGCAGCTTAGAGGGCGGAGCCTACGAGCAGTACTTC. Its translation is CASSLEGGAYEQYF.

The gene calls are TRBV28 and TRBJ2-1; TRBD2 aligns across 7 bases. Germline V gene data show CDR1 as MDHEN and CDR2 as SYDVKM. V gave up 5 bases and J gave up 10 bases; unmatched junction bases: 17. This CDR3 is 16 amino acids long. For the CDR3, the DNA is TGTGCCAGCAGTCTCACTCAGGGCGGGGGACTCGACGAGCAGTTCTTC. This gives the protein CASSLTQGGGLDEQFF.

The chain couples TRBV14 to TRBJ2-2; 8 nucleotides agree with TRBD1. Germline V gene data show CDR1 as SGHDN and CDR2 as FVKESK. V trimming: 3 bases; J trimming: 5 bases; junction bases outside the gene matches: 5. This CDR3 is 15 amino acids long. CDR3: CASSQTGAGTGELFF. The CDR3 DNA reads TGTGCCAGCAGCCAGACAGGGGCGGGGACCGGGGAGCTGTTTTTT.

This chain joins TRBV28 and TRBJ2-1, with 8 nucleotides matching TRBD1. The CDR3 is 14 amino acids. From germline, CDR1 is MDHEN and CDR2 SYDVKM. J was trimmed by 0 bases and V by 7 bases; bases with no gene match: 2. The CDR3 nucleotides are TGTGCCAGCATTCAGGGGGCCTCCTACAATGAGCAGTTCTTC. Translation gives CASIQGASYNEQFF.

This sequence joins TRBV4-3 and TRBJ2-3; D is uncertain. Germline CDR1 and CDR2: LGHNA and YSLEER. This CDR3 contains 19 residues. Trimming stripped 0 bases from V and 2 bases from J, with 21 bases between. The CDR3 reads CASSQERVARVSSTDTQYF. CDR3 bases: TGCGCCAGCAGCCAAGAAAGGGTAGCTAGGGTCAGTTCCACAGATACGCAGTATTTT.

The J gene is TRBJ1-2, the V gene TRBV20-1; maybe TRBD1 (5 bases). Germline CDR1 reads DFQATT; CDR2 reads SNEGSKA (reference sequence). This CDR3 spans 10 amino acids. The CDR3 loop reads CSLFRDGYTF. CDR3 nucleotide sequence: TGCAGCTTGTTCAGGGATGGCTACACCTTC.

The rearrangement links TRBV6-6 to TRBJ2-7; 8 bases agree with TRBD1. CDR1 and CDR2 from the germline V gene are MNHNY and SVGAGI (reference sequence). Trimming took 4 bases from V and 4 from J; bases not matched to a gene: 9. The CDR3 has 15 residues. CDR3 bases: TGTGCCAGCAGTTCCCGGACAGGGAATGTATACGAGCAGTACTTC. It encodes CASSSRTGNVYEQYF.

The chain employs TRBV4-2 and TRBJ1-1; D ambiguous. The CDR3 runs to 15 residues. The germline CDR1 and CDR2 sequences are LGHNA and YNFKEQ. Between the trimmed V and J ends, which lost 0 bases and 2 bases, there was a span of 10 bases. CDR3: CASSQETQTNTEAFF. The DNA for the CDR3 is TGTGCCAGCAGCCAAGAGACCCAAACTAACACTGAAGCTTTCTTT.

The chain recombines TRBV6-5 with TRBJ1-2; no definite D call. CDR3 length: 13 amino acids. The V gene lost 6 bases and the J gene lost 7 bases, with 15 bases spanning the gap. Germline CDR1 and CDR2: MNHEY and SVGAGI. The CDR3 DNA reads TGTGCCAGCAGCTCCTGGGGTTTTGGTGGCTACACCTTC. Protein sequence: CASSSWGFGGYTF.

The V and J genes are TRBV11-2 and TRBJ2-2; 8 bases are shared with TRBD1. CDR3 length: 15 amino acids. Looked up from germline, CDR1 is SGHAT and CDR2 is FQNNGV. Trimming at V came to 5 bases and at J to 10 bases, leaving 12 bases not matched to a gene. In DNA, the CDR3 is TGTGCCAGCAGCCCAAGACAGGGGCCCTCTCTGGAGCTGTTTTTT. This gives the protein CASSPRQGPSLELFF. Full variable domain (outside the CDR3, taken from reference TRBV11-2 and TRBJ2-2): EAGVAQSPRYKIIEKRQSVAFWCNPISGHATLYWYQQILGQGPKLLIQFQNNGVVDDSQLPKDRFSAERLKGVDSTLKIQPAKLEDSAVYLCASSPRQGPSLELFFGEGSRLTVL.

CDR3 coding DNA: TGTGCCAGCAGTCGCGGGACGGTAGCTAACTATGGCTACACCTTC. It codes for CASSRGTVANYGYTF. J is TRBJ1-2 and V is TRBV6-1; tentatively, D is TRBD1 (5 bases). V was trimmed by 5 bases and J by 0 bases, leaving 13 bases between them. CDR1 and CDR2 (germline): MNHNS, SASEGT. The CDR3 has 15 residues.

The J gene is TRBJ2-2, the V gene TRBV4-1; 11 nucleotides agree with TRBD2. Per the germline V gene, CDR1 is MGHRA and CDR2 is YSYEKL. J lost 8 bases, V lost 1 base, and 3 bases had no gene match. The CDR3 sequence is 15 residues long. The CDR3 loop reads CASSQGLAGGGELFF. The CDR3 DNA reads TGCGCCAGCAGCCAAGGCCTAGCGGGGGGAGGGGAGCTGTTTTTT.

This rearrangement joins TRBV4-3 to TRBJ2-7; 7 bases agree with TRBD2. CDR3 length: 17 amino acids. Trimming removed 3 bases from V and 3 bases from J; junction bases left unmatched: 14. Germline values: CDR1 LGHNA, CDR2 YSLEER. The CDR3 nucleotides read TGCGCCAGCAGCCACCGGACCGGGGGTAGCGGGCGCTACGAGCAGTACTTC. Amino acids: CASSHRTGGSGRYEQYF.

The V and J genes are TRBV15 and TRBJ1-1; 8 nucleotides line up with TRBD1. The J segment lost 6 bases and the V segment lost 8 bases, leaving 11 bases of the junction unmatched. The CDR3 runs 14 residues. CDR1 and CDR2 (germline): LNHNV, YYDKDF (reference sequence). This CDR3 reads CATRFSSGGSEAFF. CDR3 DNA sequence: TGTGCCACCCGCTTTTCATCAGGGGGCTCTGAAGCTTTCTTT.

This clone appeared once. Other DNA sequences in this sample translate to the same CDR3. This chain connects TRBV28 to TRBJ1-1; no clear D gene. Trimming shortened V by 5 bases and J by 0 bases, and 1 base separated the two germline ends. The germline V gene has CDR1 MDHEN and CDR2 SYDVKM. This CDR3 is 11 amino acids long. CDR3: CASSMNTEAFF. The CDR3 region has the DNA TGTGCCAGCAGTATGAACACTGAAGCTTTCTTT.

This clone came up a few times. This chain uses TRBV27 with TRBJ1-1; possibly TRBD1 for D (5 bases). CDR3 size: 17 residues. In germline, CDR1 is MNHEY, CDR2 SMNVEV (reference sequence). V was clipped by 0 bases and J by 0 bases, with 14 bases between them. This chain's CDR3 is CASSLSGGVGLNTEAFF. The DNA for the CDR3 is TGTGCCAGCAGTTTATCCGGGGGAGTTGGTTTGAACACTGAAGCTTTCTTT.

The sample holds a few counts of this clone. The V call is TRBV7-3, the J call TRBJ1-5, with D possibly TRBD1 on 6 matching bases. Germline values: CDR1 SGHTA, CDR2 FQGTGA. V gave up 5 bases and J gave up 2 bases, with 13 bases separating them. This CDR3 comprises 15 residues. CDR3 sequence reads: CASSPEGGGNQPQHF. Written as DNA, the CDR3 is TGTGCCAGCAGCCCCGAGGGGGGCGGCAATCAGCCCCAGCATTTT.

This rearrangement joins TRBV27 to TRBJ2-7, with a tentative D call TRBD1 (6 bases). This CDR3 spans 11 amino acids. Germline V gene sequence: CDR1 MNHEY, CDR2 SMNVEV (reference sequence). V dropped 6 bases and J dropped 7 bases, with 10 bases sitting between them. CDR3 bases: TGTGCCAGCAGCTACACAGGGGAGCAGTACTTC. As protein: CASSYTGEQYF.

A few counts support this clone. The genes are TRBV5-4 and TRBJ2-1, with D uncertain. The length of the CDR3 is 14 residues. Germline V gene lookup returns CDR1 SGHNT and CDR2 YYREEE (reference sequence). Trimming removed 5 bases at V and 2 bases at J, with 11 bases between. The chain's CDR3 is CASSGKGTYNEQFF. CDR3 nucleotides: TGTGCCAGCAGTGGCAAGGGAACCTACAATGAGCAGTTCTTC.

The rearrangement links TRBV19 to TRBJ2-2, with TRBD2 matching 7 bases. Per germline, CDR1 LNHDA and CDR2 SQIVND (reference sequence). With 4 bases clipped from V and 5 bases from J, the junction kept 7 bases outside the gene matches. The CDR3 contains 15 residues. CDR3 sequence: CASSTWTGGTGELFF. The CDR3 nucleotides are TGTGCCAGTAGTACCTGGACGGGGGGAACCGGGGAGCTGTTTTTT.

This chain joins TRBV7-2 and TRBJ2-7, with 9 bases matching TRBD1. Trimming at V came to 5 bases and at J to 2 bases, leaving 4 bases not matched to a gene. This CDR3 spans 14 amino acids. Germline assignment: CDR1 SGHTA and CDR2 FQGNSA. The CDR3 protein is CASSLQGAAYEQYF. For the CDR3, the DNA is TGTGCCAGCAGCCTACAGGGGGCGGCCTACGAGCAGTACTTC.

The V gene is TRBV28, the J gene TRBJ2-1; D might be TRBD1 or TRBD2, each matching 7 bases. Germline V lookup: CDR1 MDHEN, CDR2 SYDVKM. CDR3 length equals 15 residues. The V end lost 6 bases, the J end lost 3 bases, and 15 bases lay between the germline ends. The CDR3 region is CASRPTGEGYNEQFF. CDR3 DNA sequence: TGTGCCAGCAGACCTACAGGGGAGGGCTACAATGAGCAGTTCTTC.

The chain has TRBV5-5 and TRBJ2-7; TRBD1 might be the D (7 bases). Looked up from germline, CDR1 is SGHKS and CDR2 is YYEKEE (reference sequence). Trimming took 3 bases from V and 5 from J, leaving 30 bases between them. The CDR3 totals 19 residues. The CDR3 bases are TGTGCCAGCAGCTCGGACAGGCTTAAACCAGGAGGGCGTTTCCACGAGCAGTACTTC. Translation: CASSSDRLKPGGRFHEQYF. Based on the CDR3 plus reference TRBV5-5 and TRBJ2-7, the full variable domain is DAGVTQSPTHLIKTRGQQVTLRCSPISGHKSVSWYQQVLGQGPQFIFQYYEKEERGRGNFPDRFSARQFPNYSSELNVNALLLGDSALYLCASSSDRLKPGGRFHEQYFGPGTRLTVT.

In its sample, this clone was seen a few times. This rearrangement joins TRBV19 to TRBJ2-7; 7 bases are a match to TRBD1. The CDR3 spans 14 residues. Germline V gives CDR1 LNHDA, CDR2 SQIVND (reference sequence). The J segment lost 2 bases and the V segment lost 8 bases, leaving 9 bases of the junction unmatched. The CDR3 sequence is CASDSGTATYEQYF. CDR3 nucleotide sequence: TGTGCCAGTGACTCGGGGACAGCGACCTACGAGCAGTACTTC.

The chain has TRBV2 and TRBJ1-4; the match to TRBD1 covers 8 bases. The CDR3 spans 15 residues. The trim removed 6 bases at V and 8 bases at J, leaving 11 bases unmatched. Germline lookup yields CDR1 SNHLY and CDR2 FYNNEI. CDR3 DNA sequence: TGTGCCAGCAGGGAGCAGGGGGCTGGTAGGGAAAAACTGTTTTTT. Translating it yields CASREQGAGREKLFF.

The J gene is TRBJ2-5, the V gene TRBV7-9; TRBD2 is a possible D gene (6 bases). The V end lost 1 base, the J end lost 3 bases, and 15 bases lay between the germline ends. Germline V gene sequence: CDR1 SEHNR, CDR2 FQNEAQ (reference sequence). This CDR3 comprises 16 residues. CDR3 DNA sequence: TGTGCCAGCAGCTTAGGTCTAGCGTCCGTAAAAGAGACCCAGTACTTC. Translation: CASSLGLASVKETQYF. Using reference TRBV7-9 and TRBJ2-5 for the parts outside the CDR3, the full variable domain is DTGVSQNPRHKITKRGQNVTFRCDPISEHNRLYWYRQTLGQGPEFLTYFQNEAQLEKSRLLSDRFSAERPKGSFSTLEIQRTEQGDSAMYLCASSLGLASVKETQYFGPGTRLLVL.

The rearrangement links TRBV19 to TRBJ2-7, with D unresolved. Germline V gene data show CDR1 as LNHDA and CDR2 as SQIVND (reference sequence). Trimming shortened V by 4 bases and J by 5 bases, and 9 bases separated the two germline ends. CDR3 length equals 12 residues. The CDR3 loop reads CASSTNGHEQYF. DNA of the CDR3: TGTGCCAGTAGTACGAATGGCCACGAGCAGTACTTC.

V usage is TRBV18 and J usage is TRBJ2-2; no reliable D call. V was pared by 6 bases and J by 2 bases, with 13 bases between. The CDR3 sequence is 15 residues long. Germline values: CDR1 KGHSH, CDR2 LQKENI. CDR3 in amino acids: CASSLLVVNTGELFF. The CDR3, as DNA: TGTGCCAGCTCCCTTTTAGTCGTCAACACCGGGGAGCTGTTTTTT.

CDR3 amino acids: CASRALLYQETQYF. The CDR3 nucleotides read TGTGCCAGCAGGGCCCTTCTGTACCAAGAGACCCAGTACTTC. The V and J genes are TRBV7-9 and TRBJ2-5; D uncertain. CDR1 SEHNR and CDR2 FQNEAQ come from the germline V gene (reference sequence). Trimming pared 6 bases from V and 0 bases from J, leaving 11 bases between. The CDR3 covers 14 residues.